The rows below give T cell receptor beta chains drawn from one sample of a study of neurological immune-mediated disorders. Using its own MiXCR run on the 5' RACE reads, TCRdb lists one record per CDR3 protein. The top ten hold roughly 25% of the sample, which has about 31,000 distinct CDR3 sequences, about 4% seen once. Specimen: CD4+ T cells from blood. These receptors were obtained from a woman aged 40 to 49 in good health. Both conserved end residues are part of each CDR3. The D gene is left open where the match is weak. Part of the rows lack a size; the others show once, few, many or a class for expanded clones.

TGTGCCAGCAGTGAAATGGAAATGAACACTGAAGCTTTCTTT	CASSEMEMNTEAFF	many	TRBV2	TRBJ1-1	14	NA
TGCGCCAGCAGCTTGGTGTCTGATAATGAGCAGTTCTTC	CASSLVSDNEQFF	many	TRBV5-1	TRBJ2-1	13	NA
TGCAGTTCCTTAGGGGGGAACAATCAGCCCCAGCATTTT	CSSLGGNNQPQHF	many	TRBV20-1	TRBJ1-5	13	NA
TGTGCCAGCAGCTTGGCCTCGAGGACCCAGTACTTC	CASSLASRTQYF	few	TRBV5-6	TRBJ2-5	12	NA
TGTGCCACCAGCAGACAGGGAGCTGAAGCTTTCTTT	CATSRQGAEAFF	many	TRBV15	TRBJ1-1	12	NA
TGCAGTGCTAGCCGCCGGCTAGCGGGAGGTCTGGAGACCCAGTACTTC	CSASRRLAGGLETQYF	many	TRBV20-1	TRBJ2-5	16	TRBD2
TGTGCCAGCAGCCCTTTGACAGGGCCGAACACTGAAGCTTTCTTT	CASSPLTGPNTEAFF	many	TRBV7-9	TRBJ1-1	15	TRBD1
TGTGCCAGCAGTTTTCAGGGTAATTCACCCCTCCACTTT	CASSFQGNSPLHF	many	TRBV27	TRBJ1-6	13	NA
TGTGCCAGCAGGCTCCGACTAGCGGGGGGAGGCTCCTACAATGAGCAGTTCTTC	CASRLRLAGGGSYNEQFF	NA	TRBV12-3/TRBV12-4	TRBJ2-1	18	TRBD2
TGTGCCAGCGCAAAAGGGAACACTGAAGCTTTCTTT	CASAKGNTEAFF	many	TRBV6-1	TRBJ1-1	12	NA
TGTGCCAGCAGCCCCCGGGACAGGGGGCCGAATTCACCCCTCCACTTT	CASSPRDRGPNSPLHF	many	TRBV7-8	TRBJ1-6	16	TRBD1
TGCGCCAGCAGAGACGGGACTCAGAACACCGGGGAGCTGTTTTTT	CASRDGTQNTGELFF	many	TRBV5-1	TRBJ2-2	15	NA
TGTGCCAGCTCACCCCTAGCGGGAGCTAGAAATGAGCAGTTCTTC	CASSPLAGARNEQFF	many	TRBV18	TRBJ2-1	15	TRBD2
TGTGCCAGCAGTTATGGGGAAGAGACCCAGTACTTC	CASSYGEETQYF	many	TRBV6-6	TRBJ2-5	12	NA
TGTGCCAGCAGCTTGGGACAGGGTGGCACAGATACGCAGTATTTT	CASSLGQGGTDTQYF	many	TRBV7-3	TRBJ2-3	15	TRBD1
TGTGCCAGCAGTTACCCCGGGGGCGGCAATCAGCCCCAGCATTTT	CASSYPGGGNQPQHF	many	TRBV6-6	TRBJ1-5	15	NA
TGTGCCAGCAGCTATCCCGGAAACACCATATATTTT	CASSYPGNTIYF	many	TRBV5-5	TRBJ1-3	12	NA
TGCAGTGCTAGCGGGGGCAGAGAAGCTTTCTTT	CSASGGREAFF	many	TRBV20-1	TRBJ1-1	11	NA
TGTGCCAGCAGCCAACTTCCCGTCTACGAGCAGTACTTC	CASSQLPVYEQYF	many	TRBV3-1	TRBJ2-7	13	NA
TGTGCCAGCAGCTCCATAATGGGATCGATAAGGCGGACGGCTTTCTTT	CASSSIMGSIRRTAFF	many	TRBV7-9	TRBJ1-1	16	NA
TGTGCCAGCAGCCTACTAGCGGGAGTGGATACGCAGTATTTT	CASSLLAGVDTQYF	many	TRBV4-2	TRBJ2-3	14	TRBD2
TGCGCCAGCAGCTCGGGGCAGGGGCCGGCTAACTATGGCTACACCTTC	CASSSGQGPANYGYTF	many	TRBV5-1	TRBJ1-2	16	NA
TGCGCCAGCAGCTTGCGGCAGGGGGACACCGGGGAGCTGTTTTTT	CASSLRQGDTGELFF	NA	TRBV5-1	TRBJ2-2	15	TRBD1
TGCAGCGTTGGAGAGAGGGTAGGAGGTATCTATGGCTACACCTTC	CSVGERVGGIYGYTF	many	TRBV29-1	TRBJ1-2	15	NA
TGTGCCAGCAGCCTAGGGACTAGCGGCTACGAGCAGTACTTC	CASSLGTSGYEQYF	many	TRBV11-2	TRBJ2-7	14	TRBD2
TGTGCCAGCAGTACCCGAGGGGGTCAAGAGACCCAGTACTTC	CASSTRGGQETQYF	many	TRBV27	TRBJ2-5	14	NA
TGCGCCAGCAGCCGTGGGACAGTAAGCTCCTACGAGCAGTACTTC	CASSRGTVSSYEQYF	many	TRBV5-1	TRBJ2-7	15	TRBD1
TGCGCCAGCAGCTTGGCCTTGGCGGGAGGGACAGAGACCCAGTACTTC	CASSLALAGGTETQYF	many	TRBV5-1	TRBJ2-5	16	TRBD2
TGTGCCAGCAGCCAAGACCTCTACCAAGAGACCCAGTACTTC	CASSQDLYQETQYF	many	TRBV3-1	TRBJ2-5	14	NA
TGTGCCAGCAGCGTAGCTCCGGGGGCGCGGTACAATGAGCAGTTCTTC	CASSVAPGARYNEQFF	many	TRBV9	TRBJ2-1	16	NA
TGCGCCAGCAGCTTGGGACAGGTCAGGGGCTACACCTTC	CASSLGQVRGYTF	many	TRBV5-1	TRBJ1-2	13	NA
TGTGCCAGCAGCTTAGGTTTTTTCTTTGGTCAGCCCCAGCATTTT	CASSLGFFFGQPQHF	many	TRBV7-8	TRBJ1-5	15	NA
TGTGCCAGCAGCGCTCAACAGGGATCTAACACTGAAGCTTTCTTT	CASSAQQGSNTEAFF	many	TRBV7-2	TRBJ1-1	15	NA
TGCGCCAGCAGCTTGGAAATAGGCGGGGAGCTGTTTTTT	CASSLEIGGELFF	many	TRBV5-1	TRBJ2-2	13	NA
TGCAGTGCTAGAGGACATTTCCCCTACGAGCAGTACTTC	CSARGHFPYEQYF	many	TRBV20-1	TRBJ2-7	13	NA
TGTGCCAGCAGCCTCTTTTGGGACTACGAGCAGTACTTC	CASSLFWDYEQYF	many	TRBV7-8	TRBJ2-7	13	NA
TGCAGTGCTGCGCGGGGGCCAAACATTCAGTACTTC	CSAARGPNIQYF	many	TRBV20-1	TRBJ2-4	12	NA
TGCGCCAGCAGCGGAGGGACGGACACTGAAGCTTTCTTT	CASSGGTDTEAFF	many	TRBV5-1	TRBJ1-1	13	NA
TGTGCCAGCAAAAGGACAGGGGATACCGGGGAGCTGTTTTTT	CASKRTGDTGELFF	many	TRBV6-5	TRBJ2-2	14	TRBD1
TGCGCCAGCAGCTTGGAAAGGGTGGTGACTGAAGCTTTCTTT	CASSLERVVTEAFF	many	TRBV5-1	TRBJ1-1	14	NA
TGTGCCAGCAGCAAGACAGGGGGCCCCGCCAAAAACATTCAGTACTTC	CASSKTGGPAKNIQYF	many	TRBV7-8	TRBJ2-4	16	TRBD1
TGCGCCAGCAGCCCTGGGGGGCTGAACACTGAAGCTTTCTTT	CASSPGGLNTEAFF	many	TRBV5-1	TRBJ1-1	14	NA
TGTGCCAGCTCGAGGGGGGGTACCTCGTACGAGCAGTACTTC	CASSRGGTSYEQYF	few	TRBV6-1	TRBJ2-7	14	NA